One sample yielded the 21 T cell receptor beta chains listed below, sequenced in a study of identical twins. TCRdb re-called the 5' RACE reads with MiXCR, one entry per CDR3 protein. The table records around 470,000 distinct CDR3 sequences, 12% to 15% of them present only once. These same records also appear under a second study, on yellow fever vaccine responses in identical twins.

Sequenced material: CD4+ T cells sorted from blood. These receptors were obtained from a woman between 18 and 29 years old in good health.

DNA for the CDR3: TGTGCCAGCAGTTACGGCCTACTAGCGGCTAGCACAGATACGCAGTATTTT. Amino acid sequence: CASSYGLLAASTDTQYF. The chain combines TRBV6-5 with TRBJ2-3; 8 nucleotides line up with TRBD2. With 2 bases clipped from V and 0 bases from J, the junction kept 7 bases outside the gene matches. CDR1 is MNHEY and CDR2 is SVGAGI in the germline V gene. The CDR3 runs to 17 residues.

This clonotype was detected only a few times. The chain recombines TRBV18 with TRBJ2-2, with 7 nucleotides matching TRBD1. The CDR3 length is 16 residues. The trim removed 3 bases at V and 3 bases at J, leaving 7 bases unmatched. CDR1 is KGHSH, CDR2 LQKENI, per germline. DNA for the CDR3: TGTGCCAGCTCACCGAGACAGGGCGCGGACACCGGGGAGCTGTTTTTT. Residues: CASSPRQGADTGELFF.

This clonotype has a handful of counts. The V call is TRBV6-5, the J call TRBJ2-7; 9 bases are a match to TRBD1. This CDR3 region has 15 residues. V shed 2 bases, J shed 3 bases, and the junction held 5 bases outside the gene matches. CDR1 is MNHEY, CDR2 SVGAGI, per germline. The CDR3 bases are TGTGCCAGCAGTTACCGAATGGACAGGGGCTACGAGCAGTACTTC. Protein sequence: CASSYRMDRGYEQYF.

CDR3 loop: CASNDDEQYF. The CDR3 DNA reads as TGTGCCAGCAATGACGACGAGCAGTACTTC. The rearrangement uses TRBV28 and TRBJ2-7; the D is unclear. Germline V gene sequence: CDR1 MDHEN, CDR2 SYDVKM. V was clipped by 7 bases and J by 5 bases, with 6 bases between them. There are 10 residues in the CDR3. Combining the CDR3 with reference TRBV28 and TRBJ2-7 gives the whole variable domain DVKVTQSSRYLVKRTGEKVFLECVQDMDHENMFWYRQDPGLGLRLIYFSYDVKMKEKGDIPEGYSVSREKKERFSLILESASTNQTSMYLCASNDDEQYFGPGTRLTVT.

V gene TRBV20-1 combines with J gene TRBJ2-2; 8 positions match TRBD1. Per germline, CDR1 DFQATT and CDR2 SNEGSKA (reference sequence). The length of the CDR3 is 13 residues. The trim removed 2 bases at V and 7 bases at J, leaving 3 bases unmatched. The CDR3 DNA reads TGCAGTGCTAGACGACAGGGGAACGGGGAGCTGTTTTTT. Translated, it gives CSARRQGNGELFF.

The rearrangement joins TRBV4-2 to TRBJ2-7, with 10 nucleotides matching TRBD2. CDR1 LGHNA and CDR2 YNFKEQ come from the germline V gene. The CDR3 consists of 15 residues. V shed 3 bases, J shed 4 bases, and the junction held 6 bases outside the gene matches. CDR3 loop: CASSQASGSGYEQYF. CDR3 sequence (DNA): TGTGCCAGCAGCCAGGCTAGCGGGAGTGGGTACGAGCAGTACTTC.

This chain uses TRBV18 with TRBJ2-6; D unresolved. Looked up from germline, CDR1 is KGHSH and CDR2 is LQKENI. This CDR3 comprises 18 residues. V shed 3 bases and J shed 2 bases, with 17 bases lying between them. The CDR3 sequence: CASSPLVPSLAGANVLTF. The DNA of the CDR3 is TGTGCCAGCTCACCCCTCGTGCCTTCGCTTGCTGGGGCCAACGTCCTGACTTTC.

This chain joins TRBV6-2 or TRBV6-3 and TRBJ1-2; D is uncertain. The CDR3 runs to 11 residues. V shed 5 bases and J shed 8 bases, with 9 bases lying between them. Per germline, CDR1 MNHEY and CDR2 SVGEGT. This CDR3 reads CASSTGWGYTF. The CDR3 bases are TGTGCCAGCAGTACCGGATGGGGCTACACCTTC.

This clonotype was counted between two and nine times. CDR3 DNA sequence: TGCGCCAGCAGCCCCTCCGGGACAGGGGCCTACGAGCAGTACTTC. Translation gives CASSPSGTGAYEQYF. J is TRBJ2-7 and V is TRBV5-1; TRBD1 agrees at 10 bases. This CDR3 contains 15 residues. CDR1 and CDR2 (germline): SGHRS, YFSETQ. J lost 2 bases, V lost 4 bases, and 6 bases had no gene match.

J is TRBJ2-5 and V is TRBV20-1; tentative D call: TRBD1 (5 bases). The CDR3 loop spans 15 amino acids. The V gene lost 0 bases and the J gene lost 2 bases, with 13 bases spanning the gap. Germline V gene lookup returns CDR1 DFQATT and CDR2 SNEGSKA (reference sequence). CDR3 in amino acids: CSARDPTVSQETQYF. The CDR3 DNA follows: TGCAGTGCTAGAGACCCGACAGTATCGCAAGAGACCCAGTACTTC.

The V gene is TRBV7-9, the J gene TRBJ2-7; TRBD2 aligns across 7 bases. The J segment lost 11 bases and the V segment lost 0 bases, leaving 13 bases of the junction unmatched. The V gene's germline CDR1 is SEHNR and CDR2 FQNEAQ (reference sequence). This CDR3 comprises 15 residues. CDR3 coding DNA: TGTGCCAGCAGCTTAGCGGGGGGGGATTGGGCTGGGAAGTACTTC. Translating gives CASSLAGGDWAGKYF.

This clonotype was seen more than once but under ten times. The V and J genes are TRBV28 and TRBJ2-6; D unresolved. V was trimmed by 5 bases and J by 6 bases, leaving 8 bases between them. Germline V lookup: CDR1 MDHEN, CDR2 SYDVKM. This CDR3 region has 13 residues. The CDR3 region has the DNA TGTGCCAGCAGTCGAGAGCAGGCCAACGTCCTGACTTTC. Its protein is CASSREQANVLTF.

This clonotype was recorded only once. The rearrangement joins TRBV20-1 to TRBJ2-1; 13 positions agree with TRBD2. V dropped 6 bases and J dropped 7; count of bases not matched to a gene: 9. Germline V gene lookup returns CDR1 DFQATT and CDR2 SNEGSKA (reference sequence). The CDR3 sequence is 15 residues long. CDR3 sequence (DNA): TGCAGTGCCGATCGGACTAGCGGGAGATCAAATGAGCAGTTCTTC. Translation gives CSADRTSGRSNEQFF.

This clonotype was recorded at least ten times. One end of the junction is discordant with germline, which a read error may explain. The CDR3 spells CASSLRALPSIF. The CDR3 bases are TGTGCCAGCAGTTTAAGGGCCCTCCCGTCAATCTTC. The gene calls are TRBV12-3 or TRBV12-4 and TRBJ2-1; D is ambiguous. The CDR3 extends over 12 amino acids.

J is TRBJ1-1 and V is TRBV7-2; D is ambiguous. The germline V gene has CDR1 SGHTA and CDR2 FQGNSA. The CDR3 has 11 amino acids. V lost 4 bases, J lost 7 bases, and 7 bases lay in between. CDR3 residues: CASSYGNEAFF. The DNA of the CDR3 is TGTGCCAGCAGCTACGGAAATGAAGCTTTCTTT.

This clonotype was counted a single time. The chain has TRBV7-2 and TRBJ2-5; 12 bases align to TRBD2. Per germline, CDR1 SGHTA and CDR2 FQGNSA. With 8 bases clipped from V and 3 bases from J, the junction kept 7 bases outside the gene matches. This CDR3 spans 15 amino acids. CDR3 residues: CASVPSGRAEETQYF. CDR3 sequence (DNA): TGTGCCAGCGTCCCTAGCGGGAGGGCCGAAGAGACCCAGTACTTC.

In this sample, this clonotype turned up a few times. This chain joins TRBV10-3 and TRBJ2-1; 10 nucleotides agree with TRBD2. The CDR3 sequence is 15 residues long. Germline CDR1 is ENHRY and CDR2 is SYGVKD. V shed 6 bases, J shed 7 bases, and the junction held 9 bases outside the gene matches. CDR3 nucleotide sequence: TGTGCCATCAGCGTCGGTCTAGCGGGGGAGAATGAGCAGTTCTTC. Protein product: CAISVGLAGENEQFF.

The table lists this clonotype with a few counts. The J gene is TRBJ1-2, the V gene TRBV9; D remains unclear. The germline V and J ends were trimmed by 0 bases and 6 bases, with 12 bases remaining between them. The germline gives CDR1 SGDLS, CDR2 YYNGEE. This CDR3 is 14 amino acids long. The CDR3 loop reads CASSVALTADGYTF. The CDR3 DNA is TGTGCCAGCAGCGTAGCTTTGACGGCGGATGGCTACACCTTC.

Ten or more counts support this clonotype. This chain uses TRBV3-1 with TRBJ2-7; D is unclear. Trimming stripped 3 bases from V and 4 bases from J, with 10 bases between. Germline values: CDR1 LGHDT, CDR2 YNNKEL (reference sequence). The CDR3 consists of 13 residues. The CDR3: CASSQVRPYEQYF. The CDR3 bases are TGTGCCAGCAGCCAGGTTCGTCCTTACGAGCAGTACTTC.

The chain is built from TRBV12-3 or TRBV12-4 and TRBJ2-7; TRBD1 matches 7 bases. V shed 6 bases and J 3 bases; nucleotides not matched to a gene: 8. The CDR3 sequence is 14 residues long. The CDR3 nucleotides read TGTGCCAGCAGACATCGGGACAGACTCTACGAGCAGTACTTC. Amino acids: CASRHRDRLYEQYF.

The chain employs TRBV28 and TRBJ2-7; D ambiguous. V lost 5 bases and J lost 6, with 8 bases in between. CDR3 length: 11 residues. Germline lookup yields CDR1 MDHEN and CDR2 SYDVKM. In DNA form, the CDR3 reads TGTGCCAGCAGTCCCCTTGTCGAGCAGTACTTC. Its translation: CASSPLVEQYF. The variable domain in full, completed from reference TRBV28 and TRBJ2-7, reads DVKVTQSSRYLVKRTGEKVFLECVQDMDHENMFWYRQDPGLGLRLIYFSYDVKMKEKGDIPEGYSVSREKKERFSLILESASTNQTSMYLCASSPLVEQYFGPGTRLTVT.